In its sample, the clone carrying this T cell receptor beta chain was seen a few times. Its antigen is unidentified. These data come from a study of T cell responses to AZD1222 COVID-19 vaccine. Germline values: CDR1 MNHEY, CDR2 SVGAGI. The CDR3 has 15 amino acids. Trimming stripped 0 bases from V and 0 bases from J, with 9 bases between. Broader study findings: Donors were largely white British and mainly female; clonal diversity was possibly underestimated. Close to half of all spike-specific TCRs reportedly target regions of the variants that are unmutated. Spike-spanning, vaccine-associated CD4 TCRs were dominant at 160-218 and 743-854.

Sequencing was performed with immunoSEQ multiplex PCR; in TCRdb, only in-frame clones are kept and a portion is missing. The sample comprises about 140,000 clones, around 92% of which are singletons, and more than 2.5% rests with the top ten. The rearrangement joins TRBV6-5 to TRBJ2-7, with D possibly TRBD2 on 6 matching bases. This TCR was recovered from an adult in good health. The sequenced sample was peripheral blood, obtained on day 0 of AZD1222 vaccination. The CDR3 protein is CASSYSAGSSYEQYF. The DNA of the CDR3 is TGTGCCAGCAGTTACTCGGCCGGGAGCTCCTACGAGCAGTACTTC.